This entry describes one T cell receptor (beta chain). Vbeta (60) and Jbeta (13) primers were used in the PCR. The data were produced by immunoSEQ multiplex PCR, yet TCRdb's version contains in-frame clones alone and is incomplete. The sample lists about 170,000 clones, approximately 79% occurring once. These data come from a study of cytomegalovirus exposure and HLA in healthy donors. Overall study: Ancestry clustering placed 70% to 90% of 300 to 400 genotyped donors in the Caucasian-associated cluster.

The germline V and J ends were trimmed by 7 bases and 6 bases, with 13 bases remaining between them. This CDR3 contains 12 residues. Germline lookup yields CDR1 SNHLY and CDR2 FYNNEI. Material for sequencing was PBMCs. This receptor was taken from a male donor in good health and CMV-seronegative. V gene TRBV2 combines with J gene TRBJ2-7; D not resolved. The CDR3: CASKIGGLEQYF. Written as DNA, the CDR3 is TGTGCCAGCAAGATCGGTGGTCTCGAGCAGTACTTC.